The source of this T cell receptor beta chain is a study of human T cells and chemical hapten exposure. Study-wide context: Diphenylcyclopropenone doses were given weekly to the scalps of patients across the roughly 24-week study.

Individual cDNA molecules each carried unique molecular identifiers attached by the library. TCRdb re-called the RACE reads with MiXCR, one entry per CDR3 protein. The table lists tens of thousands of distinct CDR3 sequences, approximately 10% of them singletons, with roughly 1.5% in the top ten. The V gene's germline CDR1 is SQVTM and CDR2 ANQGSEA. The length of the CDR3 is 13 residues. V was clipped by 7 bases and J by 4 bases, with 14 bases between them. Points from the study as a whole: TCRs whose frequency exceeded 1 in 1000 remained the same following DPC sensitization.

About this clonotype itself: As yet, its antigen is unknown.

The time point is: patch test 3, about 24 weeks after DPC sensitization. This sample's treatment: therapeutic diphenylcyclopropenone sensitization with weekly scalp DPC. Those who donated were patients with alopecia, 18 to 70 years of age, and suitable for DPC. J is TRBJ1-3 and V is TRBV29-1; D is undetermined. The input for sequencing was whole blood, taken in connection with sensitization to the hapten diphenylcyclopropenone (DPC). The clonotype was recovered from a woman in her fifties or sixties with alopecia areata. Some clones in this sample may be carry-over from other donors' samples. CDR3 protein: CSAQIQAGNTIYF. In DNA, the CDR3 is TGCAGCGCACAGATACAAGCGGGAAACACCATATATTTT.